This entry is about one T cell receptor (beta chain). The source of the sample is a study of cytomegalovirus exposure and HLA in healthy donors. 60 Vbeta and 13 Jbeta primers were used in PCR. TCRdb's table, derived via immunoSEQ multiplex PCR, lists solely in-frame clones and lacks some. The sample lists over 150,000 clones; 60% to 80% were seen once. From germline, CDR1 is SGHRS and CDR2 YFSETQ. This CDR3 comprises 15 residues. Trimming removed 0 bases from V and 6 bases from J, with 12 bases in between. The clonotype originates from a young woman in good health and CMV-seronegative. This rearrangement joins TRBV5-1 to TRBJ1-4; tentatively, D is TRBD1 (6 bases). The sequencing sample was made of PBMCs. The CDR3 bases are TGCGCCAGCAGCTTGGAGGGGGATTTAGATGAAAAACTGTTTTTT. Amino acids: CASSLEGDLDEKLFF.